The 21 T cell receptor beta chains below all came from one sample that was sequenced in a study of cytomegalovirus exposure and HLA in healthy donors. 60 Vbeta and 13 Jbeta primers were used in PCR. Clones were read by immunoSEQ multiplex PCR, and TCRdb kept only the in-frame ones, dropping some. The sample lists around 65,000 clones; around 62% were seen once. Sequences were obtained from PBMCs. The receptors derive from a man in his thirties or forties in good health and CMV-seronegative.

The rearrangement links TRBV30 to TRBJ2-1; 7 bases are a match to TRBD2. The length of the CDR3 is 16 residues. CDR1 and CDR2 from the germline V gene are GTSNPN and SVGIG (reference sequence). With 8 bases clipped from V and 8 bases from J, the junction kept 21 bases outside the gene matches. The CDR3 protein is CALDPRGGEVTHEQFF. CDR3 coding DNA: TGTGCCCTGGACCCACGTGGGGGGGAAGTAACCCATGAGCAGTTCTTC.

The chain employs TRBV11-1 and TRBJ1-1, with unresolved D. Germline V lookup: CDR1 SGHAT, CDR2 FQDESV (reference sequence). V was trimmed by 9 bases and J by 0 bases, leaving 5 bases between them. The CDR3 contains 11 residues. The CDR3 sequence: CASSLNTEAFF. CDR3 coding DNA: TGTGCCAGTTCTTTGAACACTGAAGCTTTCTTT. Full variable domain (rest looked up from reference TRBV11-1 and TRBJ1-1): EAEVAQSPRYKITEKSQAVAFWCDPISGHATLYWYRQILGQGPELLVQFQDESVVDDSQLPKDRFSAERLKGVDSTLKIQPAELGDSAMYLCASSLNTEAFFGQGTRLTVV.

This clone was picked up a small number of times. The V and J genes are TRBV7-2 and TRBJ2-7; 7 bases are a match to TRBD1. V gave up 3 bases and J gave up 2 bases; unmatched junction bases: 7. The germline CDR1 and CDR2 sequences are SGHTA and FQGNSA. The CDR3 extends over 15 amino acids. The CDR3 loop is CASSLGSRGPYEQYF. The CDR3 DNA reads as TGTGCCAGCAGCTTGGGGAGTAGGGGGCCCTACGAGCAGTACTTC.

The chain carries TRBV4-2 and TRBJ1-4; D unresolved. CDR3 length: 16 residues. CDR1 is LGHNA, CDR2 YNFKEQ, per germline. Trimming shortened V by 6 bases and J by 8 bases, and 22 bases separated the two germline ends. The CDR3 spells CASSRPGDPQREKLFF. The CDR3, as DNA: TGTGCCAGCAGTCGACCAGGCGACCCCCAACGGGAAAAACTGTTTTTT.

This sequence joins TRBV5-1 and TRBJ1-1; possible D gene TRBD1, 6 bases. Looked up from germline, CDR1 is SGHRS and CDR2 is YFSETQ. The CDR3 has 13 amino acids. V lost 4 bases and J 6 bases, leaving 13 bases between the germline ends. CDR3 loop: CASSPQGWPEAFF. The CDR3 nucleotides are TGCGCCAGCAGCCCACAGGGATGGCCTGAAGCTTTCTTT.

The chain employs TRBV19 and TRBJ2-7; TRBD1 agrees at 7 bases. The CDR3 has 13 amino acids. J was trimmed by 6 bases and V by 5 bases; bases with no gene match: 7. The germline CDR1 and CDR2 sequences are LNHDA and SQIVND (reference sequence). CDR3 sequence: CASSPQQGFEQYF. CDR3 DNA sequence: TGTGCCAGTAGTCCCCAACAGGGGTTCGAGCAGTACTTC. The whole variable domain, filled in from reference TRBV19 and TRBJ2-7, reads DGGITQSPKYLFRKEGQNVTLSCEQNLNHDAMYWYRQDPGQGLRLIYYSQIVNDFQKGDIAEGYSVSREKKESFPLTVTSAQKNPTAFYLCASSPQQGFEQYFGPGTRLTVT.

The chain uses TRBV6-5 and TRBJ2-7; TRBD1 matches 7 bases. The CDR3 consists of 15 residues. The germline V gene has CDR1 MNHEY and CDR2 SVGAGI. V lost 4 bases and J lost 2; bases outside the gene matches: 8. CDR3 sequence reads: CASSSSPGQTYEQYF. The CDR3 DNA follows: TGTGCCAGCAGTTCGTCGCCGGGACAGACCTACGAGCAGTACTTC.

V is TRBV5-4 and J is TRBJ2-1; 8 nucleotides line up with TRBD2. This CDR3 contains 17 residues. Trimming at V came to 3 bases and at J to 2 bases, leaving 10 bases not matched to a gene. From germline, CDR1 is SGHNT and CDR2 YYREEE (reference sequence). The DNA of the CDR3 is TGTGCCAGCAGCTCGCGACGGACTAGCTCCCCCTACAATGAGCAGTTCTTC. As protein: CASSSRRTSSPYNEQFF.

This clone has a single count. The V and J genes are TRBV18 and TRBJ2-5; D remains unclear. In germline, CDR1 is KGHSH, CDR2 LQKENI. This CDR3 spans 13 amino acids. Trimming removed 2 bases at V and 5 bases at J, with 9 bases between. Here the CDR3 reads CASSPGFQETQYF. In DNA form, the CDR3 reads TGTGCCAGCTCACCAGGCTTTCAGGAGACCCAGTACTTC.

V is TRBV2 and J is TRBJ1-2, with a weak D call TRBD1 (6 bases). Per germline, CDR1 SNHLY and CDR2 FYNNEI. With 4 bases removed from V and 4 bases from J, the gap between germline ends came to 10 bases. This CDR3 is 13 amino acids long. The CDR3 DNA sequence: TGTGCCAGCAGTGCGCAGGGGAGCTATGGCTACACCTTC. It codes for CASSAQGSYGYTF. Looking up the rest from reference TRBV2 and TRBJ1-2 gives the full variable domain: EPEVTQTPSHQVTQMGQEVILRCVPISNHLYFYWYRQILGQKVEFLVSFYNNEISEKSEIFDDQFSVERPDGSNFTLKIRSTKLEDSAMYFCASSAQGSYGYTFGSGTRLTVV.

The CDR3 DNA reads as TGTGCCAGCAGTCAAGACAGAGACACTGAAGCTTTCTTT. Amino acids: CASSQDRDTEAFF. The chain links TRBV6-1 to TRBJ1-1; a weak D match, TRBD1 (5 bases). The V gene lost 5 bases and the J gene lost 3 bases, with 10 bases spanning the gap. Germline loops: CDR1 MNHNS, CDR2 SASEGT. The CDR3 loop spans 13 amino acids.

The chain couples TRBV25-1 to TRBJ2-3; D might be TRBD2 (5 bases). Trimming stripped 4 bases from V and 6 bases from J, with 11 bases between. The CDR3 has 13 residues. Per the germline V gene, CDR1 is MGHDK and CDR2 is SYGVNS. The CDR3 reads CASSAPPGDTQYF. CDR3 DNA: TGTGCCAGCAGTGCCCCCCCGGGGGATACGCAGTATTTT. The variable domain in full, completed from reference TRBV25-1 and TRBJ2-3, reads EADIYQTPRYLVIGTGKKITLECSQTMGHDKMYWYQQDPGMELHLIHYSYGVNSTEKGDLSSESTVSRIRTEHFPLTLESARPSHTSQYLCASSAPPGDTQYFGPGTRLTVL.

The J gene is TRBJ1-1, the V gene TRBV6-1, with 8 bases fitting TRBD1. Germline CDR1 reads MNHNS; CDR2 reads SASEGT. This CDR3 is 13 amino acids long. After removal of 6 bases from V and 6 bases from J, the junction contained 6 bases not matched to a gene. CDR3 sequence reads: CASRVTGVAEAFF. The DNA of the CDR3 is TGTGCCAGCAGGGTGACAGGGGTCGCTGAAGCTTTCTTT.

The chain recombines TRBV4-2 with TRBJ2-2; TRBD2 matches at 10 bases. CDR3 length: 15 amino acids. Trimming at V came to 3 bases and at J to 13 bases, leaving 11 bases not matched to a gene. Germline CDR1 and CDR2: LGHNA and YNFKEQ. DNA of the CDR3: TGTGCCAGCAGCCAGGTACTAGCGGGGCCTCCGGGGCTGTTTTTT. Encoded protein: CASSQVLAGPPGLFF.

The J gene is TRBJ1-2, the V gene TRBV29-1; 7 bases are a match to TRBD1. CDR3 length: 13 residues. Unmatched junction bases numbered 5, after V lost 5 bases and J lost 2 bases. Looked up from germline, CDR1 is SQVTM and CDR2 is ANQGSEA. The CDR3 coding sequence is TGCAGCGTTCCCATACAGGGGAACTATGGCTACACCTTC. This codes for CSVPIQGNYGYTF. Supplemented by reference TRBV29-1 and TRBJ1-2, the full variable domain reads SAVISQKPSRDICQRGTSLTIQCQVDSQVTMMFWYRQQPGQSLTLIATANQGSEATYESGFVIDKFPISRPNLTFSTLTVSNMSPEDSSIYLCSVPIQGNYGYTFGSGTRLTVV.

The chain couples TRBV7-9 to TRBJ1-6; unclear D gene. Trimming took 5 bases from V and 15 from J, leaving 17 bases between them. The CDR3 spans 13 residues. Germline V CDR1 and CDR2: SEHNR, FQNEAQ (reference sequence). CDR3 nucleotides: TGTGCCAGCAGCGCCAGCGTCGACCCTAACCTCCACTTT. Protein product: CASSASVDPNLHF. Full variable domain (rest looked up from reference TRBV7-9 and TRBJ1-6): DTGVSQNPRHKITKRGQNVTFRCDPISEHNRLYWYRQTLGQGPEFLTYFQNEAQLEKSRLLSDRFSAERPKGSFSTLEIQRTEQGDSAMYLCASSASVDPNLHFGNGTRLTVT.

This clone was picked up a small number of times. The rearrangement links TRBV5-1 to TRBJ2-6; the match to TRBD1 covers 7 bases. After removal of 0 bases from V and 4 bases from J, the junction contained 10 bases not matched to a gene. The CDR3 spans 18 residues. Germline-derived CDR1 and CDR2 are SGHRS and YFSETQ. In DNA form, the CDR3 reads TGCGCCAGCAGCTTGGATGACAGGGCAAGGTCCGGGGCCAACGTCCTGACTTTC. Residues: CASSLDDRARSGANVLTF.

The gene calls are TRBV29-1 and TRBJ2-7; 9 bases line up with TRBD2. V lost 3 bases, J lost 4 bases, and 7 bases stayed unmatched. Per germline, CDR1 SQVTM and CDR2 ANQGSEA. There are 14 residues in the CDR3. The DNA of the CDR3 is TGCAGCGTTGAGGGCGGGGGGGCGGCTTACGAGCAGTACTTC. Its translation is CSVEGGGAAYEQYF.

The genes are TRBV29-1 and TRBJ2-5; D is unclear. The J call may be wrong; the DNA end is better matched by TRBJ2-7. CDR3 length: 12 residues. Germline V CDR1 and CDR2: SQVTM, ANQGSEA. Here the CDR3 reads CSVVSSSYEQYF. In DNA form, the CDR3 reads TGCAGCGTTGTTTCGAGCTCCTACGAGCAGTACTTC.

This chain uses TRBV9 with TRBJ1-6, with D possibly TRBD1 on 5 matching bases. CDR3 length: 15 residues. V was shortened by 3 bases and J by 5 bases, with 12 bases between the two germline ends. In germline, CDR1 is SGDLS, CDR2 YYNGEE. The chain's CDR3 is CASSARTPNNSPLHF. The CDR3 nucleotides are TGTGCCAGCAGCGCACGGACACCTAATAATTCACCCCTCCACTTT.

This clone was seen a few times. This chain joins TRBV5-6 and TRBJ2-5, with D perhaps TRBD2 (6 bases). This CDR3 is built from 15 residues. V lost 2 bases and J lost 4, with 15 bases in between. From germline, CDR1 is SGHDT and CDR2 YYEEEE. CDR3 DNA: TGTGCCAGCAGCTTTTCCGTGGGAGGTGGAGAGACCCAGTACTTC. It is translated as CASSFSVGGGETQYF.